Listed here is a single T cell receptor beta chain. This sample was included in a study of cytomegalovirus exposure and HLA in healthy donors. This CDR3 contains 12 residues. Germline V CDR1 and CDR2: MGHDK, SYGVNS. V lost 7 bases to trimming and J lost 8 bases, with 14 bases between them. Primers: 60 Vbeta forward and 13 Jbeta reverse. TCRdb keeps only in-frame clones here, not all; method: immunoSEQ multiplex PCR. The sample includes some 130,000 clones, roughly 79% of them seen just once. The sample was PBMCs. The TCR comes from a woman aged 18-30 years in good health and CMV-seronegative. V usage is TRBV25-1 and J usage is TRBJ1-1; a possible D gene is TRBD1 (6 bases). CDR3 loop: CASTGTPDEAFF. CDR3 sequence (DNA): TGTGCCAGCACCGGGACACCAGACGAAGCTTTCTTT.